This passage covers 20 T cell receptor beta chains from one sample sequenced in a study of T cells in women clearing cervical HPV infection. Profiled with immunoSEQ multiplex PCR; TCRdb holds only in-frame clones, not every one. This sample contains about 35,000 clones. Sequenced input: blood buffy coat. Receptor source: a woman aged 18-70 years with a cervical HPV16 infection that either progressed to CIN3+ or cleared (not recorded which).

With regard to this clone: The read comes to an end 3 residues before the CDR3 does, leaving the germline J gene to fill in the end. The V call is TRBV5-1, the J call TRBJ2-3, with a tentative D call TRBD2 (7 bases). This CDR3 comprises 16 residues. Trimming pared 3 bases from V and 1 base from J, leaving 15 bases between. Germline CDR1 is SGHRS and CDR2 is YFSETQ. Incomplete CDR3 DNA: TGCGCCAGCAGCTCTGGGGGAGGGGGTCGCACAGATACG. It codes for CASSSGGGGRTDT. The CDR3 reads in full as CASSSGGGGRTDTQYF.

Notes on this clone: From the germline J gene comes the end of the CDR3, since the read stops 3 residues before it. This chain joins TRBV5-6 and TRBJ2-7, with 11 bases identical to TRBD1. Germline V lookup: CDR1 SGHDT, CDR2 YYEEEE. The CDR3 length is 14 residues. The trim removed 2 bases at V and 3 bases at J, leaving 1 base unmatched. The chain's CDR3 is CASSFGTGGYEQYF. The DNA read from the CDR3 is TGTGCCAGCAGCTTCGGGACAGGGGGCTACGAG. The full variable domain, its missing parts supplied by reference TRBV5-6 and TRBJ2-7, is DAGVTQSPTHLIKTRGQQVTLRCSPKSGHDTVSWYQQALGQGPQFIFQYYEEEERQRGNFPDRFSGHQFPNYSSELNVNALLLGDSALYLCASSFGTGGYEQYFGPGTRLTVT.

Turning to this clone: Read data end 3 residues before the CDR3 end; the end is taken from the germline J gene. This chain connects TRBV19 to TRBJ1-2; unclear D gene. Looked up from germline, CDR1 is LNHDA and CDR2 is SQIVND (reference sequence). This CDR3 is built from 15 residues. The CDR3 loop is CASSIGLAGSNIYTF. Partial CDR3 DNA: TGTGCCAGTAGTATAGGACTAGCGGGGTCAAACATC.

On this clone itself: The read stops 3 residues short of the end of the CDR3; the missing end is completed from the germline J gene. This chain links TRBV5-6 with TRBJ1-1; D gene uncertain. The germline V gene has CDR1 SGHDT and CDR2 YYEEEE. The CDR3 sequence is 13 residues long. The V end lost 1 base, the J end lost 5 bases, and 9 bases lay between the germline ends. This CDR3 reads CASSLRVLTEAFF. The sequenced part of the CDR3 DNA is TGTGCCAGCAGCTTGAGGGTGCTTACTGAA.

Concerning this clone itself: Read sequence stops 3 residues before the CDR3 end, and the germline J gene provides the missing end. The chain recombines TRBV4-1 with TRBJ1-1; the D is unclear. The CDR3 consists of 12 residues. Germline lookup yields CDR1 MGHRA and CDR2 YSYEKL. The covered CDR3 bases are TGCGCCAGCAGCCAAGGCGGCAGATTA. Translation: CASSQGGRL. The whole CDR3 sequence is CASSQGGRLAFF.

Turning to this clone: One end of the junction fails to match germline, which may point to a read error. The same CDR3 also results from other DNA sequences found in this sample. The part of the CDR3 DNA that was read is TGTGCCAGCAGTGAGCGGAGTAGCTCTGGAAACACA. It translates to CASSERSSSGNT. From start to end, the CDR3 is CASSERSSSGNTIYF. The chain has TRBV2 and TRBJ1-3; D remains ambiguous. The read stops 3 residues short of the end of the CDR3; the missing end is completed from the germline J gene. Germline CDR1 and CDR2: SNHLY and FYNNEI. This CDR3 has 15 amino acids.

Notes on this clone: Read data end 3 residues before the CDR3 end; the end is taken from the germline J gene. The chain uses TRBV5-6 and TRBJ1-6; 8 bases are a match to TRBD1. Germline-derived CDR1 and CDR2 are SGHDT and YYEEEE. This CDR3 region has 15 residues. V trimming: 4 bases; J trimming: 5 bases; junction bases outside the gene matches: 5. CDR3 in amino acids: CASSPGTGNNSPLHF. The part of the CDR3 DNA that was read is TGTGCCAGCAGCCCGGGGACAGGCAATAATTCACCC.

With respect to this clone: The CDR3 extends 3 residues past the end of the read, so its final part is completed from the germline J gene. The chain recombines TRBV27 with TRBJ2-3, with 9 bases aligning to TRBD2. The CDR3 contains 16 residues. Germline V gene lookup returns CDR1 MNHEY and CDR2 SMNVEV (reference sequence). After removal of 3 bases from V and 2 bases from J, the junction contained 6 bases not matched to a gene. The CDR3 bases that were read are TGTGCCAGCAGTTTCCCTCTAGCGGGATTCACAGATACG. This encodes CASSFPLAGFTDT. The complete CDR3 reads CASSFPLAGFTDTQYF.

Comments on this clone: The DNA ends 3 residues before the CDR3 does, and the rest of the CDR3 is filled in from the germline J gene. The rearrangement joins TRBV7-7 to TRBJ2-3; 8 nucleotides line up with TRBD1. The length of the CDR3 is 17 residues. CDR1 SSHAT and CDR2 FNYEAQ come from the germline V gene (reference sequence). The part of the CDR3 DNA that was read is TGTGCCAGCAGCCCCGACAGGGGTCGCAGGAACAATCAGCCG. Residues: CASSPDRGRRNNQP. The whole CDR3 protein reads CASSPDRGRRNNQPQYF.

Worth noting for this clone: The DNA ends 3 residues before the CDR3 does, and the rest of the CDR3 is filled in from the germline J gene. The V and J genes are TRBV2 and TRBJ1-5, with D possibly matching TRBD1 (6 bases). V shed 0 bases and J shed 4 bases, with 10 bases lying between them. The CDR3 length is 15 residues. Germline values: CDR1 SNHLY, CDR2 FYNNEI. The CDR3 DNA, read in part, is TGTGCCAGCAGTGAAGCGCTTACAGGGAATCAGCCC. Its translation is CASSEALTGNQP. The entire CDR3 protein is CASSEALTGNQPQHF.

Comments on this clone: The CDR3 end falls 3 residues outside the read, so it is completed with the germline J gene. The chain has TRBV12-5 and TRBJ1-5; 9 nucleotides match TRBD1. With 6 bases clipped from V and 5 bases from J, the junction kept 5 bases outside the gene matches. The germline gives CDR1 LGHNT, CDR2 FRNRAP. The CDR3 runs to 14 residues. CDR3 sequence reads: CASGTTGGDQPQHF. The covered CDR3 bases are TGTGCTAGTGGCACCACAGGGGGCGATCAGCCC.

Comments on this clone: The CDR3 end is not reached by the read, which stops 3 residues before it; the germline J gene fills it in. This chain connects TRBV29-1 to TRBJ2-7; 11 bases line up with TRBD2. CDR3 length equals 16 residues. J lost 1 base, V lost 3 bases, and 8 bases had no gene match. Looked up from germline, CDR1 is SQVTM and CDR2 is ANQGSEA. CDR3 bases read: TGCAGCGTTGACGGGCTAGCGGGAGGCTCATCCTACGAG. This encodes CSVDGLAGGSSYE. The full CDR3 is CSVDGLAGGSSYEQYF.

Points on this clone: Sequencing ends 3 residues short of the CDR3 end; the germline J gene provides the rest. The chain has TRBV12-3 or TRBV12-4 and TRBJ2-7; 7 bases are a match to TRBD2. CDR3 length: 15 residues. V lost 2 bases and J lost 3; bases outside the gene matches: 7. The CDR3 sequence: CASSLSGTLGYEQYF. The CDR3 DNA, read in part, is TGTGCCAGCAGTTTAAGCGGGACCCTAGGCTACGAG.

Worth noting for this clone: The CDR3 goes on 3 residues after the read ends, and that part is filled in from the germline J gene. This sequence joins TRBV20-1 and TRBJ2-6; unclear D gene. The V gene's germline CDR1 is DFQATT and CDR2 SNEGSKA (reference sequence). Trimming pared 0 bases from V and 0 bases from J, leaving 6 bases between. The CDR3 extends over 15 amino acids. The CDR3 spells CSARDPFSGANVLTF. The CDR3 DNA, read in part, is TGCAGTGCTAGAGACCCGTTCTCTGGGGCCAACGTC.

On this clone itself: The read is 3 residues too short to cover the CDR3 end, so that end is filled in from the germline J gene. Different DNA sequences within this sample yield the same CDR3. The chain carries TRBV10-2 and TRBJ2-7, with D hard to call. Germline V gives CDR1 WSHSY, CDR2 SAAADI. CDR3 length: 12 amino acids. Trimming shortened V by 6 bases and J by 2 bases, and 8 bases separated the two germline ends. The sequenced CDR3 bases are TGCGCCAGCAGCGACAAAACCTACGAG. This gives the protein CASSDKTYE. The whole CDR3 protein is CASSDKTYEQYF.

About this clone: With the read ending 3 residues before the CDR3 end, the germline J gene is used to fill in that end. J is TRBJ2-3 and V is TRBV6-4; 8 positions agree with TRBD2. Germline values: CDR1 MRHNA, CDR2 SNTAGT. The length of the CDR3 is 14 residues. V dropped 6 bases and J dropped 1; count of bases not matched to a gene: 3. The CDR3 spells CASRATSGTDTQYF. The covered CDR3 bases are TGTGCCAGCAGGGCGACTAGCGGCACAGATACG.

Notes on this clone: Coverage ceases 3 residues before the CDR3 finishes, and the germline J gene fills in the end. V gene TRBV5-6 combines with J gene TRBJ2-7; 8 nucleotides agree with TRBD2. Germline V CDR1 and CDR2: SGHDT, YYEEEE. The CDR3 runs 14 residues. The V segment lost 5 bases and the J segment 6 bases; nucleotides outside the gene matches: 10. The covered CDR3 bases are TGTGCCAGCAGACAAGGGACTAGTGGAAGCGAG. Residues: CASRQGTSGSE. The full CDR3 protein is CASRQGTSGSEQYF.

A note on this clone: Read sequence stops 3 residues before the CDR3 end, and the germline J gene provides the missing end. The chain joins TRBV11-2 to TRBJ1-3; D is unresolved. The CDR3 sequence is 13 residues long. Germline V lookup: CDR1 SGHAT, CDR2 FQNNGV. Trimming stripped 5 bases from V and 0 bases from J, with 5 bases between. The CDR3 protein is CASSPSSGNTIYF. The sequenced part of the CDR3 DNA is TGTGCCAGCAGCCCTTCCTCTGGAAACACC.

The covered CDR3 bases are TGTGCCACCAGTGATTTGAGGCGGGGGGCCTACAATGAG. This sequence encodes CATSDLRRGAYNE. The entire CDR3 protein reads CATSDLRRGAYNEQFF. This chain uses TRBV24-1 with TRBJ2-1; 8 bases agree with TRBD2. The read ends 3 residues before the CDR3 terminus; that terminus is restored from the germline J gene. The CDR3 sequence is 16 residues long. CDR1 and CDR2 from the germline V gene are KGHDR and SFDVKD. V lost 0 bases and J lost 2; bases outside the gene matches: 2.

To note about this clone: The CDR3 goes on 3 residues after the read ends, and that part is filled in from the germline J gene. The chain carries TRBV4-1 and TRBJ2-1; D not resolved. The CDR3 length is 15 residues. Germline values: CDR1 MGHRA, CDR2 YSYEKL. V gave up 1 base and J gave up 1 base, with 8 bases separating them. The CDR3 spells CASSQGALSYNEQFF. The CDR3 bases that were read are TGCGCCAGCAGCCAAGGAGCACTTTCCTACAATGAG.